The present entry profiles one TCR beta chain with its context. This CDR3 spans 13 amino acids. V shed 7 bases and J shed 3 bases, with 12 bases lying between them. Per the germline V gene, CDR1 is MNHNY and CDR2 is SVGAGI (reference sequence). The sample is drawn from a study of blood T cell repertoires in COVID-19. Study at large: Donors in the United States, Italy and Spain gave samples during acute or convalescent COVID-19. T cells, B-cell-depleted T cells, or PBMCs supplied cDNA or gDNA.

Per the original methods: Estimation of nucleated cell counts relied on the amplification of reference gene primers. This table comes from immunoSEQ multiplex PCR, and its TCRdb copy is limited to in-frame clones, with some not included. The V and J calls and clone size were taken over from that table, and D and trimming were inferred from the DNA. This table holds 200,000 to 300,000 clones, roughly nine tenths found once. The origin of this receptor is a woman in her fifties or sixties who had recovered from COVID-19. The specimen sequenced was peripheral blood. The genes are TRBV6-6 and TRBJ1-1; the D is unclear. CDR3: CASNPVVDTEAFF. The CDR3 region has the DNA TGTGCCAGCAACCCCGTCGTAGACACTGAAGCTTTCTTT.